Listed here are 28 T cell receptor beta chains from one sample, sequenced in a study of blood T cell repertoires in COVID-19. Data came from immunoSEQ multiplex PCR; TCRdb stores just in-frame clones and leaves some out. The sample has tens of thousands of clones; about 85% are singletons. Sequencing used peripheral blood. The receptors derive from a woman of 80 years or more with active or convalescent COVID-19.

The V gene is TRBV24-1, the J gene TRBJ2-3, with 10 bases lining up with TRBD2. The CDR3 covers 15 residues. CDR1 is KGHDR, CDR2 SFDVKD, per germline. J was trimmed by 6 bases and V by 3 bases; bases with no gene match: 5. CDR3 nucleotide sequence: TGTGCCACCAGTGATCCGAGCGGGGGGGAGGATACGCAGTATTTT. Amino acids: CATSDPSGGEDTQYF.

The chain carries TRBV7-2 and TRBJ1-1; no firm D call. V dropped 2 bases and J dropped 4 bases, with 11 bases sitting between them. This CDR3 contains 14 residues. Germline V gene data show CDR1 as SGHTA and CDR2 as FQGNSA. CDR3 sequence: CASSLIYGATEAFF. CDR3 sequence (DNA): TGTGCCAGCAGCTTAATCTATGGAGCCACTGAAGCTTTCTTT.

This chain joins TRBV18 and TRBJ2-1, with 8 bases that match TRBD2. V lost 0 bases to trimming and J lost 1 base; unmatched junction nucleotides: 5. Germline V CDR1 and CDR2: KGHSH, LQKENI. The CDR3 is 17 amino acids. The CDR3 here is CASSPPSRGGSYNEQFF. In DNA form, the CDR3 reads TGTGCCAGCTCACCACCGTCCCGGGGGGGGTCCTACAATGAGCAGTTCTTC.

This clone was seen a single time. V is TRBV7-8 and J is TRBJ2-5; 8 bases map to TRBD2. CDR1 and CDR2 (germline): SGHVS, FQNEAQ. The CDR3 contains 16 residues. V trimming: 1 base; J trimming: 5 bases; junction bases outside the gene matches: 9. This CDR3 is CASSLGRGGQWETQYF. The CDR3 nucleotides read TGTGCCAGCAGCTTAGGTCGGGGGGGCCAGTGGGAGACCCAGTACTTC.

The chain combines TRBV6-5 with TRBJ1-6, with a tentative D call TRBD1 (6 bases). Trimming pared 7 bases from V and 8 bases from J, leaving 15 bases between. The CDR3 extends over 14 amino acids. From germline, CDR1 is MNHEY and CDR2 SVGAGI. DNA for the CDR3: TGTGCCAGCAAGGGGGGGACACCCTATTCACCCCTCCACTTT. Protein product: CASKGGTPYSPLHF.

The chain combines TRBV15 with TRBJ2-7, with TRBD2 matching over 8 bases. Germline CDR1 reads LNHNV; CDR2 reads YYDKDF (reference sequence). The J segment lost 0 bases and the V segment lost 2 bases, leaving 9 bases of the junction unmatched. This CDR3 has 17 residues. CDR3 amino acids: CATSRSAGGGVSYEQYF. The CDR3 nucleotides read TGTGCCACCAGCAGATCGGCCGGGGGGGGCGTCTCCTACGAGCAGTACTTC.

This chain links TRBV19 with TRBJ1-5, with 8 bases that match TRBD1. From germline, CDR1 is LNHDA and CDR2 SQIVND (reference sequence). The CDR3 is made up of 15 amino acids. Unmatched junction bases numbered 9, after V lost 7 bases and J lost 4 bases. CDR3 nucleotides: TGTGCCAGTACCATCCCAGGGGGCAATAATCAGCCCCAGCATTTT. Protein: CASTIPGGNNQPQHF.

The gene calls are TRBV10-2 and TRBJ2-2, with 7 positions matching TRBD1. V gave up 0 bases and J gave up 2 bases; unmatched junction bases: 3. CDR1 and CDR2 (germline): WSHSY, SAAADI. The CDR3 spans 16 residues. DNA of the CDR3: TGCGCCAGCAGTGAGTCTGGGACAGCTAACACCGGGGAGCTGTTTTTT. Protein sequence: CASSESGTANTGELFF.

This chain uses TRBV6-5 with TRBJ2-1, with 8 bases identical to TRBD2. With 4 bases clipped from V and 0 bases from J, the junction kept 5 bases outside the gene matches. Germline V gene lookup returns CDR1 MNHEY and CDR2 SVGAGI. The CDR3 is made up of 16 amino acids. CDR3 sequence reads: CASSSPLAVSYNEQFF. CDR3 DNA: TGTGCCAGCAGTTCCCCACTAGCGGTCTCCTACAATGAGCAGTTCTTC.

The chain carries TRBV14 and TRBJ2-7; TRBD1 agrees at 7 bases. V trimming: 5 bases; J trimming: 6 bases; junction bases outside the gene matches: 16. Germline CDR1 is SGHDN and CDR2 is FVKESK. The CDR3 sequence is 16 residues long. The DNA of the CDR3 is TGTGCCAGCAGCAGCCGACAGGGATTAACTATTCGCGAGCAGTACTTC. This codes for CASSSRQGLTIREQYF.

V is TRBV6-5 and J is TRBJ2-5; 8 nucleotides match TRBD2. J was trimmed by 5 bases and V by 6 bases; bases with no gene match: 2. CDR1 and CDR2 from the germline V gene are MNHEY and SVGAGI. CDR3 length: 12 residues. CDR3 protein: CASSGGVETQYF. The CDR3 DNA reads as TGTGCCAGCAGCGGGGGGGTCGAGACCCAGTACTTC.

The chain links TRBV29-1 to TRBJ2-5, with 10 bases lining up with TRBD2. Trimming took 2 bases from V and 5 from J; bases not matched to a gene: 5. The CDR3 runs 14 residues. Germline V gene data show CDR1 as SQVTM and CDR2 as ANQGSEA. DNA for the CDR3: TGCAGCGTTGAACTAGCGGGGGAGTGGGAGACCCAGTACTTC. Protein product: CSVELAGEWETQYF.

The chain carries TRBV6-5 and TRBJ2-3; 7 bases fit TRBD1. V trimming: 5 bases; J trimming: 4 bases; junction bases outside the gene matches: 9. This CDR3 comprises 15 residues. Germline CDR1 is MNHEY and CDR2 is SVGAGI. The CDR3 coding sequence is TGTGCCAGCAGTCGTCAGACGACAGGGCCAGATACGCAGTATTTT. It translates to CASSRQTTGPDTQYF.

The chain has TRBV7-9 and TRBJ2-5, with D perhaps TRBD2 (6 bases). V was cut by 1 base and J by 1 base, with 22 bases left in between. Per germline, CDR1 SEHNR and CDR2 FQNEAQ (reference sequence). The CDR3 totals 19 residues. The DNA for the CDR3 is TGTGCCAGCAGCTTAGTTGGTGGGGGGTTCATGGTCCGCCAAGAGACCCAGTACTTC. This translates into CASSLVGGGFMVRQETQYF.

The chain links TRBV10-3 to TRBJ1-1; D is ambiguous. CDR1 and CDR2 (germline): ENHRY, SYGVKD. V lost 6 bases and J lost 3, with 5 bases in between. This CDR3 contains 11 residues. The CDR3 region is CAIRTHTEAFF. CDR3 in DNA: TGTGCCATCAGAACACACACTGAAGCTTTCTTT.

The rearrangement links TRBV19 to TRBJ1-2; D is unresolved. Germline CDR1 reads LNHDA; CDR2 reads SQIVND (reference sequence). Trimming shortened V by 4 bases and J by 2 bases, and 8 bases separated the two germline ends. The CDR3 extends over 13 amino acids. In nucleotides, the CDR3 is TGTGCCAGTAGTACACAGAAAAACTATGGCTACACCTTC. Encoded protein: CASSTQKNYGYTF. The whole variable domain, filled in from reference TRBV19 and TRBJ1-2, reads DGGITQSPKYLFRKEGQNVTLSCEQNLNHDAMYWYRQDPGQGLRLIYYSQIVNDFQKGDIAEGYSVSREKKESFPLTVTSAQKNPTAFYLCASSTQKNYGYTFGSGTRLTVV.

The rearrangement links TRBV27 to TRBJ1-1, with D unclear. V was clipped by 6 bases and J by 1 base, with 9 bases between them. This CDR3 region has 13 residues. Germline V lookup: CDR1 MNHEY, CDR2 SMNVEV (reference sequence). CDR3 sequence (DNA): TGTGCCAGCAGGCTTTGGGCGAACACTGAAGCTTTCTTT. It is translated as CASRLWANTEAFF.

CDR3 sequence: CASSDRQLSGYGYTF. CDR3 bases: TGTGCCAGCAGTGACAGACAGCTTAGCGGCTATGGCTACACCTTC. V usage is TRBV2 and J usage is TRBJ1-2; a weak D match, TRBD1 (5 bases). The CDR3 runs 15 residues. Germline V lookup: CDR1 SNHLY, CDR2 FYNNEI. V gave up 3 bases and J gave up 4 bases, with 15 bases separating them. The variable domain in full, with the rest retrieved from reference TRBV2 and TRBJ1-2, is EPEVTQTPSHQVTQMGQEVILRCVPISNHLYFYWYRQILGQKVEFLVSFYNNEISEKSEIFDDQFSVERPDGSNFTLKIRSTKLEDSAMYFCASSDRQLSGYGYTFGSGTRLTVV.

V and J are TRBV21-1 and TRBJ2-3; TRBD2 is the table's D call and was not checked against the DNA. TRBV21-1 is a pseudogene segment. The length of the CDR3 is 12 residues. CDR3 loop: CASGGGHDTQYF. CDR3 nucleotide sequence: TGTGCCAGCGGAGGTGGCCACGATACGCAGTATTTT.

The V call is TRBV9, the J call TRBJ1-2; 8 bases are a match to TRBD1. The germline V gene encodes CDR1 SGDLS and CDR2 YYNGEE. This CDR3 is 15 amino acids long. The V segment lost 4 bases and the J segment 4 bases; nucleotides outside the gene matches: 9. The CDR3 region has the DNA TGTGCCAGCAGCCCAACCGGACAGGGTAGCTATGGCTACACCTTC. Encoded protein: CASSPTGQGSYGYTF.

This chain joins TRBV6-6 and TRBJ2-7, with TRBD1 as a possible D gene (5 bases). Deletions cut 6 bases from V and 0 bases from J, with 12 bases between. The germline V gene has CDR1 MNHNY and CDR2 SVGAGI (reference sequence). There are 14 residues in the CDR3. Here the CDR3 DNA reads TGTGCCAGCAGAAAACAGGCAAGCTCCTACGAGCAGTACTTC. As protein: CASRKQASSYEQYF.

The V gene is TRBV3-1 (or the pseudogene TRBV3-2), the J gene TRBJ2-7; the match to TRBD2 covers 8 bases. CDR3 size: 16 residues. V lost 0 bases and J lost 6; bases outside the gene matches: 10. Looked up from germline, CDR1 is LGHDT and CDR2 is YNNKEL (reference sequence). The CDR3 region is CASSQDRGLGGGEQYF. The CDR3, as DNA: TGTGCCAGCAGCCAAGATAGGGGACTAGGGGGAGGCGAGCAGTACTTC.

In its sample, this clone was seen a few times. The chain joins TRBV19 to TRBJ2-1, with TRBD2 matching over 11 bases. In germline, CDR1 is LNHDA, CDR2 SQIVND (reference sequence). This CDR3 spans 16 amino acids. The J segment lost 0 bases and the V segment lost 2 bases, leaving 0 bases of the junction unmatched. CDR3 nucleotides: TGTGCCAGTAGTATACTAGCGGGAGGCTCCTACAATGAGCAGTTCTTC. Protein product: CASSILAGGSYNEQFF.

The V and J genes are TRBV7-9 and TRBJ1-1, with 8 bases matching TRBD1. Germline CDR1 is SEHNR and CDR2 is FQNEAQ (reference sequence). V was pared by 5 bases and J by 1 base, with 6 bases of the junction left unmatched. The CDR3 covers 15 residues. Here the CDR3 reads CASSPPGGSNTEAFF. The CDR3 DNA is TGTGCCAGCAGCCCCCCAGGGGGCTCGAACACTGAAGCTTTCTTT.

The rearrangement uses TRBV2 and TRBJ2-5; TRBD1 matches at 10 bases. Losses at the gene ends were 5 bases for V and 6 bases for J; bases not matched to a gene: 9. The CDR3 runs to 15 residues. Germline V gives CDR1 SNHLY, CDR2 FYNNEI. This CDR3 reads CASSYRVDRGQTQYF. The CDR3 coding sequence is TGTGCCAGCAGTTACCGCGTTGACAGGGGGCAGACCCAGTACTTC.

This clone has only one observation. This chain links TRBV5-1 with TRBJ2-3, with TRBD2 identical over 9 bases. V lost 7 bases to trimming and J lost 4 bases; unmatched junction nucleotides: 10. CDR1 and CDR2 (germline): SGHRS, YFSETQ. This CDR3 is 15 amino acids long. Here the CDR3 reads CASRLAETVADTQYF. CDR3 in DNA: TGCGCCAGCCGACTAGCGGAAACCGTTGCAGATACGCAGTATTTT. The full variable domain, completed using reference TRBV5-1 and TRBJ2-3, is KAGVTQTPRYLIKTRGQQVTLSCSPISGHRSVSWYQQTPGQGLQFLFEYFSETQRNKGNFPGRFSGRQFSNSRSEMNVSTLELGDSALYLCASRLAETVADTQYFGPGTRLTVL.

The V call is TRBV5-1, the J call TRBJ1-1; 9 bases are shared with TRBD1. The V segment lost 4 bases and the J segment 7 bases; nucleotides outside the gene matches: 5. Germline V gene lookup returns CDR1 SGHRS and CDR2 YFSETQ. The CDR3 loop spans 13 amino acids. Written as DNA, the CDR3 is TGCGCCAGCAGCAGATGGGGACAGGGTGAAGCTTTCTTT. Translated: CASSRWGQGEAFF.

V is TRBV30 and J is TRBJ2-7, with a possible D match to TRBD2 (5 bases). V lost 8 bases and J lost 1, with 18 bases in between. The germline CDR1 and CDR2 sequences are GTSNPN and SVGIG (reference sequence). The CDR3 length is 14 residues. DNA of the CDR3: TGTGCCCGAAAAAGCGGATACCCATCCTACGAGCAGTACTTC. Residues: CARKSGYPSYEQYF.